Listed here are 16 T cell receptor beta chains from one sample, sequenced in a study of Graves' ophthalmopathy and Graves' hyperthyroidism. Amplification from RNA transcripts yielded the TCR beta CDR3 regions. A first-round RT-PCR used HTBI primers, followed by a second-round multiplex PCR. TCRdb itself ran the multiplex PCR reads through MiXCR, one entry per CDR3 protein. In the table there are some 370,000 distinct CDR3 sequences, about 18% of which are singletons. The source material was peripheral blood. The receptors come from an adult woman with stable Graves' hyperthyroidism.

The rearrangement links TRBV6-1 to TRBJ1-4; unclear D gene. The CDR3 has 14 residues. Germline assignment: CDR1 MNHNS and CDR2 SASEGT. Trimming cost V 7 bases and J 4 bases, with 13 bases left between them. The CDR3 sequence is CASTEWHRNEKLFF. The CDR3 nucleotides are TGTGCCAGCACCGAGTGGCATCGTAATGAAAAACTGTTTTTT.

Many counts were recorded for this clonotype. The V gene is TRBV7-2, the J gene TRBJ2-7; D is undetermined. Germline CDR1 SGHTA, CDR2 FQGNSA. The V end lost 5 bases, the J end lost 0 bases, and 11 bases lay between the germline ends. There are 14 residues in the CDR3. The CDR3 region is CASSGGRSSYEQYF. For the CDR3, the DNA is TGTGCCAGCAGCGGCGGACGGAGCTCCTACGAGCAGTACTTC.

This clonotype was picked up many times. This chain uses TRBV4-1 with TRBJ1-1; D is uncertain. Germline lookup yields CDR1 MGHRA and CDR2 YSYEKL. The CDR3 has 13 amino acids. The V end was cut by 2 bases, the J end by 8 bases, with 12 bases between. The CDR3 sequence: CASSQYPNVEAFF. In DNA, the CDR3 is TGCGCCAGCAGCCAATATCCAAACGTGGAAGCTTTCTTT.

There are a few counts of this clonotype. The chain carries TRBV6-1 and TRBJ2-7, with 7 nucleotides matching TRBD1. Germline CDR1 and CDR2: MNHNS and SASEGT. J was trimmed by 6 bases and V by 5 bases; bases with no gene match: 13. This CDR3 has 15 residues. CDR3 in amino acids: CASSRDRAIGIEQYF. The CDR3 DNA follows: TGTGCCAGCAGTCGAGACAGGGCGATAGGGATCGAGCAGTACTTC.

A note on this clonotype: No conserved phenylalanine or tryptophan is present at the end of the CDR3, so a read error is the likely explanation. The DNA is omitted, as the CDR3 cannot be located on it reliably, and the CDR3 follows TCRdb's listing. The rearrangement uses TRBV20-1 and TRBJ1-2. The CDR3 comprises 11 residues, both ends counted. Germline CDR1 DFQATT, CDR2 SNEGSKA (reference sequence). The CDR3 region is CSAFANYGYTY.

This clonotype was picked up many times. This chain links TRBV12-3 or TRBV12-4 with TRBJ2-5; TRBD2 aligns across 8 bases. The trim removed 3 bases at V and 5 bases at J, leaving 2 bases unmatched. The CDR3 extends over 13 amino acids. In DNA form, the CDR3 reads TGTGCCAGCAGTTTGAGCGGGAGCGAGACCCAGTACTTC. This sequence encodes CASSLSGSETQYF.

The rearrangement links TRBV12-3 or TRBV12-4 to TRBJ1-5; D might be TRBD1 (5 bases). Trimming shortened V by 3 bases and J by 1 base, and 25 bases separated the two germline ends. The CDR3 covers 20 residues. CDR3 DNA sequence: TGTGCCAGCAGTTTCGTGGGCAGGGTCCGTCTCAGTTCGAGCAATCAGCCCCAGCATTTT. Its protein is CASSFVGRVRLSSSNQPQHF.

This clonotype was seen ten or more times. The chain recombines TRBV27 with TRBJ2-7, with 7 bases that match TRBD1. CDR1 and CDR2 from the germline V gene are MNHEY and SMNVEV (reference sequence). This CDR3 is built from 13 residues. Trimming removed 0 bases from V and 6 bases from J; junction bases left unmatched: 2. The CDR3 DNA reads as TGTGCCAGCAGTTTATCGGACAGGACCGAGCAGTACTTC. It yields the protein CASSLSDRTEQYF.

This clonotype showed up many times. The chain is built from TRBV6-1 and TRBJ2-7; 8 nucleotides match TRBD1. V gave up 2 bases and J gave up 6 bases; unmatched junction bases: 9. Germline loops: CDR1 MNHNS, CDR2 SASEGT. The CDR3 totals 15 residues. The CDR3 is CASSETGTGGVEQYF. Written as DNA, the CDR3 is TGTGCCAGCAGTGAAACCGGGACAGGAGGAGTCGAGCAGTACTTC.

This clonotype was observed many times. The gene calls are TRBV6-1 and TRBJ1-1; TRBD1 might be the D (5 bases). Per germline, CDR1 MNHNS and CDR2 SASEGT. The V end was cut by 7 bases, the J end by 0 bases, with 12 bases between. The CDR3 is 14 residues long. The CDR3 spells CASTRGGMNTEAFF. The CDR3 DNA reads TGTGCCAGCACCCGCGGGGGTATGAACACTGAAGCTTTCTTT.

This clonotype was detected many times. The CDR3 nucleotides read TGTGCCAGCAGTTATCCCTCGGTAGGCGGGTACGAGCAGTACTTC. Translation: CASSYPSVGGYEQYF. The chain carries TRBV6-5 and TRBJ2-7, with D perhaps matching TRBD2 (5 bases). V was clipped by 3 bases and J by 4 bases, with 16 bases between them. Germline CDR1 and CDR2: MNHEY and SVGAGI. The length of the CDR3 is 15 residues.

In its sample, this clonotype was seen many times. V is TRBV28 and J is TRBJ1-2; a weak D match, TRBD1 (5 bases). The CDR3 spans 12 residues. In germline, CDR1 is MDHEN, CDR2 SYDVKM. With 3 bases removed from V and 7 bases from J, the gap between germline ends came to 9 bases. The DNA of the CDR3 is TGTGCCAGCAGTTTCGGGGGGGGTGGCTACACCTTC. This codes for CASSFGGGGYTF.

This clonotype showed up just a few times. The V call is TRBV5-4, the J call TRBJ2-7, with D perhaps TRBD2 (5 bases). This CDR3 region has 12 residues. V lost 4 bases to trimming and J lost 4 bases, with 9 bases between them. In germline, CDR1 is SGHNT, CDR2 YYREEE (reference sequence). CDR3 sequence (DNA): TGTGCCAGCAGCCGGGAACATTACGAGCAGTACTTC. Protein sequence: CASSREHYEQYF.

This clonotype was observed at least ten times. The genes are TRBV19 and TRBJ1-1, with 10 bases fitting TRBD1. Germline loops: CDR1 LNHDA, CDR2 SQIVND (reference sequence). The CDR3 length is 17 residues. The ends lost 3 bases at V and 10 bases at J; junction bases unmatched: 17. The CDR3 is CASSILVDRGPTQGAFF. The CDR3 DNA sequence: TGTGCCAGTAGTATCCTCGTTGACAGGGGGCCGACCCAGGGAGCTTTCTTT.

This clonotype was recorded many times. The gene calls are TRBV4-2 and TRBJ1-2; D is uncertain. Trimming cost V 0 bases and J 4 bases, with 21 bases left between them. Germline lookup yields CDR1 LGHNA and CDR2 YNFKEQ. The CDR3 totals 18 residues. As DNA, the CDR3 is TGTGCCAGCAGCCAAGATAGGAGACGGACTCTTCTTGGCTATGGCTACACCTTC. This gives the protein CASSQDRRRTLLGYGYTF.

This clonotype came up a few times. This may come from a read error, since a much larger clone is one base off. Given the absence of the conserved phenylalanine or tryptophan at the CDR3 end, a read error is likely. The rearrangement links TRBV9 to TRBJ2-2; either TRBD1 or TRBD2 may fit D (5 bases each). This CDR3 spans 16 amino acids. The V gene's germline CDR1 is SGDLS and CDR2 YYNGEE. V lost 0 bases to trimming and J lost 2 bases, with 11 bases between them. DNA for the CDR3: TGTGCCAGCAGCGTAGTTAGCAGGGACAACACCGGGGAGCTGTTTTTG. Its protein is CASSVVSRDNTGELFL.